The source of this TCR beta chain is a study of blood T cell repertoires in COVID-19. Turning to the study itself: Sources were T cells, B-cell-depleted T cells, or PBMCs; the material itself was cDNA or gDNA.

Trimming pared 0 bases from V and 0 bases from J, leaving 12 bases between. The CDR3 contains 16 residues. The germline V gene has CDR1 SGDLS and CDR2 YYNGEE. Cohorts were determined from participant-reported clinical history. Within 2 weeks of study entry, exposed participants had contacted a PCR-confirmed or clinician-diagnosed COVID-19 case. Method: immunoSEQ multiplex PCR; TCRdb's copy keeps in-frame clones and lacks some. The sample lists roughly 240,000 clones; 83% were seen once. This sequence was found in a woman between 40 and 55 years old who had been exposed to COVID-19. The rearrangement uses TRBV9 and TRBJ2-5; D gene uncertain. Material: PBMCs or T cells enriched from blood (not recorded which). The DNA of the CDR3 is TGTGCCAGCAGCGTAGGGGCCAGAACTTACCAAGAGACCCAGTACTTC. Translated, it gives CASSVGARTYQETQYF.